One and the same sample provided the 20 T cell receptor beta chains below, sequenced in a study of OX40 agonist ivuxolimab in advanced cancers. Some clones are missing from TCRdb's copy, which holds only in-frame ones; the method was immunoSEQ multiplex PCR. The sample lists roughly 90,000 clones, approximately 88% occurring once. Material: CD4+ or CD8+ T cells sorted from blood, obtained in a trial of the OX40 agonist ivuxolimab. The source is an adult with an advanced solid tumor such as melanoma, head and neck, liver or kidney cancer.

The chain uses TRBV2 and TRBJ1-5; tentatively, D is TRBD1 (5 bases). The length of the CDR3 is 14 residues. Germline CDR1 and CDR2: SNHLY and FYNNEI. V lost 11 bases to trimming and J lost 6 bases, with 20 bases between them. CDR3 DNA: TGTGCCTCCTATTCGGGGCAGGATGGTCAGCCCCAGCATTTT. Translated: CASYSGQDGQPQHF. The full variable domain, rest sourced from reference TRBV2 and TRBJ1-5, is EPEVTQTPSHQVTQMGQEVILRCVPISNHLYFYWYRQILGQKVEFLVSFYNNEISEKSEIFDDQFSVERPDGSNFTLKIRSTKLEDSAMYFCASYSGQDGQPQHFGDGTRLSIL.

The gene calls are TRBV28 and TRBJ2-1, with 7 bases that match TRBD1. The CDR3 sequence is 14 residues long. Germline loops: CDR1 MDHEN, CDR2 SYDVKM. Trimming at V came to 5 bases and at J to 4 bases, leaving 5 bases not matched to a gene. CDR3 region: CASSPGQLYNEQFF. The CDR3 DNA follows: TGTGCCAGCAGTCCGGGACAGCTTTACAATGAGCAGTTCTTC. Looking up the rest from reference TRBV28 and TRBJ2-1 gives the full variable domain: DVKVTQSSRYLVKRTGEKVFLECVQDMDHENMFWYRQDPGLGLRLIYFSYDVKMKEKGDIPEGYSVSREKKERFSLILESASTNQTSMYLCASSPGQLYNEQFFGPGTRLTVL.

The genes are TRBV7-8 and TRBJ1-3, with TRBD1 matching 9 bases. The CDR3 consists of 15 residues. CDR1 SGHVS and CDR2 FQNEAQ come from the germline V gene. Trimming at V came to 5 bases and at J to 3 bases, leaving 5 bases not matched to a gene. The CDR3 loop is CASSMGQGGGNTIYF. In DNA form, the CDR3 reads TGTGCCAGCAGCATGGGACAGGGAGGTGGAAACACCATATATTTT.

V gene TRBV7-8 combines with J gene TRBJ2-4, with 13 bases lining up with TRBD2. Germline CDR1 is SGHVS and CDR2 is FQNEAQ. This CDR3 is 17 amino acids long. The trim removed 6 bases at V and 7 bases at J, leaving 12 bases unmatched. CDR3 nucleotide sequence: TGTGCCAGCAGTCCGACTAGCGGGAGGCCGAGTCTCAACATTCAGTACTTC. It translates to CASSPTSGRPSLNIQYF.

The V call is TRBV19, the J call TRBJ1-2; D call uncertain. V shed 5 bases and J shed 5 bases, with 12 bases lying between them. The V gene's germline CDR1 is LNHDA and CDR2 SQIVND (reference sequence). The CDR3 runs to 13 residues. This chain's CDR3 is CASSLNNGYGYTF. CDR3 bases: TGTGCCAGTAGTTTAAATAATGGTTATGGCTACACCTTC.

This rearrangement joins TRBV4-3 to TRBJ2-2; 8 bases match TRBD2. With 2 bases clipped from V and 5 bases from J, the junction kept 10 bases outside the gene matches. Germline V gene lookup returns CDR1 LGHNA and CDR2 YSLEER. This CDR3 contains 17 residues. DNA for the CDR3: TGCGCCAGCAGCCAATTTTCTGGCGGGGGGCAGACCGGGGAGCTGTTTTTT. It yields the protein CASSQFSGGGQTGELFF.

The gene calls are TRBV4-1 and TRBJ2-7; TRBD1 matches at 10 bases. The germline CDR1 and CDR2 sequences are MGHRA and YSYEKL. V was clipped by 2 bases and J by 2 bases; unmatched bases: 9. The CDR3 runs to 17 residues. The CDR3 sequence is CASSQRLGTGETYEQYF. The DNA for the CDR3 is TGCGCCAGCAGCCAAAGGTTAGGGACAGGGGAGACCTACGAGCAGTACTTC.

This chain links TRBV4-3 with TRBJ2-6, with D possibly being TRBD2 (6 bases). The V end was cut by 3 bases, the J end by 3 bases, with 12 bases between. Germline-derived CDR1 and CDR2 are LGHNA and YSLEER. There are 16 residues in the CDR3. The CDR3 bases are TGCGCCAGCAGCCAGGTCGGAGGGTTTGGGGCCAACGTCCTGACTTTC. Translation gives CASSQVGGFGANVLTF.

Here the CDR3 reads CASSQGTSGSPPYNEQFF. In nucleotides, the CDR3 is TGCGCCAGCAGCCAAGGGACTAGCGGGAGCCCTCCCTACAATGAGCAGTTCTTC. The rearrangement uses TRBV4-1 and TRBJ2-1; 13 bases line up with TRBD2. Germline loops: CDR1 MGHRA, CDR2 YSYEKL. This CDR3 is 18 amino acids long. V lost 1 base and J lost 2; bases outside the gene matches: 5.

The rearrangement links TRBV2 to TRBJ2-7, with D tentatively TRBD2 (5 bases). CDR3 length equals 15 residues. The V gene lost 4 bases and the J gene lost 0 bases, with 13 bases spanning the gap. Germline CDR1 SNHLY, CDR2 FYNNEI. In DNA, the CDR3 is TGTGCCAGCAGTGTGTCTGAAGCGGTCTCCTACGAGCAGTACTTC. This sequence encodes CASSVSEAVSYEQYF.

The chain recombines TRBV7-2 with TRBJ1-2; perhaps TRBD1 as D (6 bases). Trimming pared 3 bases from V and 4 bases from J, leaving 12 bases between. The length of the CDR3 is 14 residues. CDR1 is SGHTA and CDR2 is FQGNSA in the germline V gene. The DNA of the CDR3 is TGTGCCAGCAGCTTGGGGGGCGCTGGCTATGGCTACACCTTC. Protein sequence: CASSLGGAGYGYTF. The variable domain in full, completed from reference TRBV7-2 and TRBJ1-2, reads GAGVSQSPSNKVTEKGKDVELRCDPISGHTALYWYRQSLGQGLEFLIYFQGNSAPDKSGLPSDRFSAERTGGSVSTLTIQRTQQEDSAVYLCASSLGGAGYGYTFGSGTRLTVV.

This clone has a single count. The chain links TRBV15 to TRBJ2-3; the D gene is possibly TRBD1 (6 bases). V was pared by 4 bases and J by 8 bases, with 13 bases between. The CDR3 is made up of 13 amino acids. Germline values: CDR1 LNHNV, CDR2 YYDKDF (reference sequence). The CDR3 loop reads CATSMAGVGTQYF. CDR3 bases: TGTGCCACCAGCATGGCAGGGGTCGGTACGCAGTATTTT.

V usage is TRBV2 and J usage is TRBJ1-5, with no clear D. V shed 0 bases and J shed 0 bases, with 6 bases lying between them. In germline, CDR1 is SNHLY, CDR2 FYNNEI. CDR3 length equals 15 residues. The CDR3 sequence: CASSEARNSNQPQHF. The CDR3 coding sequence is TGTGCCAGCAGTGAAGCGCGGAATAGCAATCAGCCCCAGCATTTT.

The chain joins TRBV18 to TRBJ1-6; maybe TRBD1 (5 bases). The CDR3 consists of 14 residues. V was clipped by 2 bases and J by 6 bases, with 8 bases between them. CDR1 is KGHSH, CDR2 LQKENI, per germline. The CDR3 spells CASSPGASNSPLHF. The CDR3 DNA reads TGTGCCAGCTCACCAGGGGCCAGTAATTCACCCCTCCACTTT.

The chain uses TRBV28 and TRBJ1-1; a weak D match, TRBD1 (6 bases). The CDR3 runs 12 residues. Trimming removed 5 bases from V and 8 bases from J, with 12 bases in between. Germline CDR1 is MDHEN and CDR2 is SYDVKM. CDR3 sequence: CASSTGQREAFF. CDR3 sequence (DNA): TGTGCCAGCAGTACCGGACAGAGAGAAGCTTTCTTT.

V is TRBV7-2 and J is TRBJ2-5; TRBD2 might be the D (6 bases). The CDR3 sequence is 16 residues long. Per the germline V gene, CDR1 is SGHTA and CDR2 is FQGNSA. V lost 5 bases to trimming and J lost 1 base, with 17 bases between them. The CDR3 reads CASSGSWRGFQETQYF. CDR3 coding DNA: TGTGCCAGCAGCGGATCATGGCGGGGATTCCAAGAGACCCAGTACTTC.

The rearrangement links TRBV19 to TRBJ1-2; possibly TRBD1 for D (5 bases). This CDR3 comprises 15 residues. Trimming pared 5 bases from V and 6 bases from J, leaving 19 bases between. The germline V gene has CDR1 LNHDA and CDR2 SQIVND (reference sequence). CDR3 bases: TGTGCCAGTAGTTTACCGGGACTCCCTGTGGATGGCTACACCTTC. Its protein product is CASSLPGLPVDGYTF.

As DNA, the CDR3 is TGTGCCAGCAGCCCTGGGGCGGAAGAGACCCAGTACTTC. It is translated as CASSPGAEETQYF. The rearrangement uses TRBV7-3 and TRBJ2-5, with D maybe TRBD1 (5 bases). Germline CDR1 and CDR2: SGHTA and FQGTGA. The CDR3 has 13 residues. Trimming stripped 5 bases from V and 3 bases from J, with 10 bases between. The variable domain in full, with the rest retrieved from reference TRBV7-3 and TRBJ2-5, is GAGVSQTPSNKVTEKGKYVELRCDPISGHTALYWYRQSLGQGPEFLIYFQGTGAADDSGLPNDRFFAVRPEGSVSTLKIQRTERGDSAVYLCASSPGAEETQYFGPGTRLLVL.

This chain links TRBV9 with TRBJ2-5, with 10 bases matching TRBD2. Germline loops: CDR1 SGDLS, CDR2 YYNGEE. This CDR3 comprises 17 residues. V shed 1 base and J 5 bases; nucleotides not matched to a gene: 11. DNA for the CDR3: TGTGCCAGCAGCGTACCCGCGCTAGCGGGAGCTGATGAGACCCAGTACTTC. It encodes CASSVPALAGADETQYF.

This clone has a single count. The rearrangement links TRBV7-3 to TRBJ2-1, with a tentative D call TRBD2 (5 bases). Trimming took 1 base from V and 3 from J, leaving 10 bases between them. Germline CDR1 and CDR2: SGHTA and FQGTGA. The CDR3 length is 15 residues. The CDR3 bases are TGTGCCAGCAGCTTAAAAGGGAGCCGCTACAATGAGCAGTTCTTC. This encodes CASSLKGSRYNEQFF.